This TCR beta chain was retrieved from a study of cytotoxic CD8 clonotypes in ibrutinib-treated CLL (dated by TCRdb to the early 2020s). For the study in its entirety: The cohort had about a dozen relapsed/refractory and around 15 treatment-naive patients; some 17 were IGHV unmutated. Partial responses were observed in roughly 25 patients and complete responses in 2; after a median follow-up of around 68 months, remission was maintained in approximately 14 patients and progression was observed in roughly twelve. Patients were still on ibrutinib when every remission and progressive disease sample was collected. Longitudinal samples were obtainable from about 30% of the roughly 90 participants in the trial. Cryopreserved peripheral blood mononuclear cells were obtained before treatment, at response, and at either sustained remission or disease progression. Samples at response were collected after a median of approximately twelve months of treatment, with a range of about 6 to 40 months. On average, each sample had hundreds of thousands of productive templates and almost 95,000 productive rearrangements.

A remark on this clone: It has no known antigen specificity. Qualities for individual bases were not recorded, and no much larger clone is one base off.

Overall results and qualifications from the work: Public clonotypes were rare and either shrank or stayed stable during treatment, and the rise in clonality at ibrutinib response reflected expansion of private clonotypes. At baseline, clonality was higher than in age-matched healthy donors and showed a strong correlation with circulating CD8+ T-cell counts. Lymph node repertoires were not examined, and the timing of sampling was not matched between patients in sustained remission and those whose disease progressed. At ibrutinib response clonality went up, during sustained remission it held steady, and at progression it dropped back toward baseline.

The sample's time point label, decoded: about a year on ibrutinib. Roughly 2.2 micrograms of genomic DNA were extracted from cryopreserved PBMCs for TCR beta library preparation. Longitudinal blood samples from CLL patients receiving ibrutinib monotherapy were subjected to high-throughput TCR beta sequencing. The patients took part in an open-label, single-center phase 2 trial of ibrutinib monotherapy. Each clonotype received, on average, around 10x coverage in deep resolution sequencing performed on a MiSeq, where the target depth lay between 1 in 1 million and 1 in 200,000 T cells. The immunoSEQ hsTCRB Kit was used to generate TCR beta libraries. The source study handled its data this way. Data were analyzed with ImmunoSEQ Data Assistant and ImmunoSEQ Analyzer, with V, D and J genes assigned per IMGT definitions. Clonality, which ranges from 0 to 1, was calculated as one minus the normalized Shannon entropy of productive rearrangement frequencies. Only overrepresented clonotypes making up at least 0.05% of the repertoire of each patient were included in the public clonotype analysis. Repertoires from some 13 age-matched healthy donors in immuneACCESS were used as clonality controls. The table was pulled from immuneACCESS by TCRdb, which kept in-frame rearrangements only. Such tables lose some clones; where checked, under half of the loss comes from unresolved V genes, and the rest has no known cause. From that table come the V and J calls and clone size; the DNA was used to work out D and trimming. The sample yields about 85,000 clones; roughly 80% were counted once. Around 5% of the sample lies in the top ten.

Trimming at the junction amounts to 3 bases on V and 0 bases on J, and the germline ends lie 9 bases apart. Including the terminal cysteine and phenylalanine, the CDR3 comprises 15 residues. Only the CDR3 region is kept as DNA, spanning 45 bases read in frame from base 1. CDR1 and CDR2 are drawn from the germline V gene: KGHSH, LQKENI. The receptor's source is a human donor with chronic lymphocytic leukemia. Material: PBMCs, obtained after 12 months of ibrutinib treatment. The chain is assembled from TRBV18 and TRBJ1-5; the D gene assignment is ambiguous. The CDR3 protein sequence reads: CASSPSAYSNQPQHF. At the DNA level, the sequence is TGTGCCAGCTCACCTTCGGCTTATAGCAATCAGCCCCAGCATTTT.